These 3 T cell receptor beta chains share one sample of origin, sequenced in a study of T cells in Graves' hyperthyroidism and ophthalmopathy. RNA transcripts provided the source from which TCR beta CDR3 regions were amplified. The HTBI set primed first-round TCR CDR3 RT-PCR. MiXCR was run by TCRdb on the multiplex PCR reads, yielding one entry per CDR3 protein. Among roughly 840,000 distinct CDR3 sequences listed, around 38% were seen once. Sequencing was performed on blood. These receptors originate from a man aged 18 to 30 with Graves' hyperthyroidism.

This clonotype was seen more than once but under ten times. The chain uses TRBV11-1 and TRBJ1-5, with a tentative D call TRBD1 (5 bases). CDR1 and CDR2 (germline): SGHAT, FQDESV (reference sequence). The V end lost 6 bases, the J end lost 0 bases, and 15 bases lay between the germline ends. CDR3 size: 16 residues. Here the CDR3 reads CASSSPGTDSNQPQHF. The DNA for the CDR3 is TGTGCCAGCAGTTCCCCCGGGACGGATAGCAATCAGCCCCAGCATTTT. Variable domain in full (rest from reference TRBV11-1 and TRBJ1-5): EAEVAQSPRYKITEKSQAVAFWCDPISGHATLYWYRQILGQGPELLVQFQDESVVDDSQLPKDRFSAERLKGVDSTLKIQPAELGDSAMYLCASSSPGTDSNQPQHFGDGTRLSIL.

The rearrangement links TRBV7-9 to TRBJ2-7; tentative D call: TRBD2 (6 bases). Germline CDR1 reads SEHNR; CDR2 reads FQNEAQ (reference sequence). The CDR3 length is 14 residues. Trimming cost V 5 bases and J 6 bases, with 17 bases left between them. The CDR3: CASSAGRTAGEQYF. As DNA, the CDR3 is TGTGCCAGCAGCGCAGGGAGGACGGCGGGCGAGCAGTACTTC.

This clonotype was seen at least ten times. The genes are TRBV25-1 and TRBJ2-2; D is undetermined. Between the trimmed V and J ends, which lost 7 bases and 1 base, there was a span of 4 bases. Germline V lookup: CDR1 MGHDK, CDR2 SYGVNS. This CDR3 region has 12 residues. The CDR3 nucleotides read TGTGCCAGCACTAAGAACACCGGGGAGCTGTTTTTT. Protein sequence: CASTKNTGELFF.